Sequencing of this T cell receptor (beta chain) was carried out in a study of cytomegalovirus exposure and HLA in healthy donors. General study findings and limits: Looking again later, the authors saw that most CMV-associated TCR beta chains seemed HLA-restricted.

Researchers ran the PCR with 60 Vbeta and 13 Jbeta primers. Assay used: immunoSEQ multiplex PCR; TCRdb lists only in-frame clones, some missing. This sample has more than 200,000 clones, with 70% to 85% found just once. On this clone itself: What it binds is unknown.

Germline-derived CDR1 and CDR2 are LNHNV and YYDKDF (reference sequence). This CDR3 spans 15 amino acids. The ends lost 0 bases at V and 1 base at J; junction bases unmatched: 2. V and J are TRBV15 and TRBJ2-7; 8 nucleotides line up with TRBD1. Sample: PBMCs. This TCR derives from a girl aged 2 to 10 in good health and CMV-seronegative. The CDR3 coding sequence is TGTGCCACCAGCAGAGATAGGACAGGGTCCTACGAGCAGTACTTC. Translating gives CATSRDRTGSYEQYF.